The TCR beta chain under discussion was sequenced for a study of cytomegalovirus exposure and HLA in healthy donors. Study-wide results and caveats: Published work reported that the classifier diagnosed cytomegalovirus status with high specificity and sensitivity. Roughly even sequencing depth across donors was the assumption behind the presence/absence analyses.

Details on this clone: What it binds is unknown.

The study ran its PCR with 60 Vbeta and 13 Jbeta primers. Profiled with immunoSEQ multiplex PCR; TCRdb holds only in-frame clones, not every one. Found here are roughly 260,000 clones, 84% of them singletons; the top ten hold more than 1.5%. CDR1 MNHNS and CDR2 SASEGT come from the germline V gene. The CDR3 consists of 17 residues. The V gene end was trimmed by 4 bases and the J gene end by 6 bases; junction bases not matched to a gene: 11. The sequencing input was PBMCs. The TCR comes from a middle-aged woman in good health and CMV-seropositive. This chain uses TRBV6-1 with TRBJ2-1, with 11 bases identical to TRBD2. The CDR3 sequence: CASSVRQLAGEGNEQFF. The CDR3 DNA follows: TGTGCCAGCAGTGTCCGACAACTAGCGGGAGAGGGCAATGAGCAGTTCTTC.